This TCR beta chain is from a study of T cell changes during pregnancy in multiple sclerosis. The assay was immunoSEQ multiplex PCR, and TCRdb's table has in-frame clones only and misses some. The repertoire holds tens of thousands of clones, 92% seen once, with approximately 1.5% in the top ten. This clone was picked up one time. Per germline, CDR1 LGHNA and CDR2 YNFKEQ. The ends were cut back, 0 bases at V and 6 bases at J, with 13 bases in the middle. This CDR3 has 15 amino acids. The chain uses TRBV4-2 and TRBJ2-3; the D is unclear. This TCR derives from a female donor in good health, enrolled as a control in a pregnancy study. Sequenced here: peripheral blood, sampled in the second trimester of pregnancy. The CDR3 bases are TGTGCCAGCAGCCAAGAGGTTCAAAGCCCGGATACGCAGTATTTT. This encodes CASSQEVQSPDTQYF.